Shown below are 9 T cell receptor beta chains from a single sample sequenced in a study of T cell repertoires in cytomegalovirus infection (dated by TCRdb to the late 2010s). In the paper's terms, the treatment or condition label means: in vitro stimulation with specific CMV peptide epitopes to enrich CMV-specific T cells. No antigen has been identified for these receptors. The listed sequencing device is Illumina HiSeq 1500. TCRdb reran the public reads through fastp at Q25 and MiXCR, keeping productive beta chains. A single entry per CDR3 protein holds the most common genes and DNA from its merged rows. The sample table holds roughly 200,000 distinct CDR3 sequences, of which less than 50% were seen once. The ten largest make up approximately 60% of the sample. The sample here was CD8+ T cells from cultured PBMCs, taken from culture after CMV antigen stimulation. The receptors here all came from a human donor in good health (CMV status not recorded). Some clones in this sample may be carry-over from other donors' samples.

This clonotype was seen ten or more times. The CDR3 region is CASSPEPGASRELFF. The CDR3 nucleotides are TGTGCCAGCAGCCCGGAACCCGGGGCCTCCCGGGAGCTGTTTTTT. The V and J genes are TRBV7-8 and TRBJ2-2; D could derive from TRBD1 or TRBD2 (5 bases each). Trimming removed 5 bases from V and 9 bases from J, with 19 bases in between. Germline CDR1 and CDR2: SGHVS and FQNEAQ. CDR3 length: 15 residues. The whole variable domain, filled in from reference TRBV7-8 and TRBJ2-2, reads GAGVSQSPRYKVAKRGQDVALRCDPISGHVSLFWYQQALGQGPEFLTYFQNEAQLDKSGLPSDRFFAERPEGSVSTLKIQRTQQEDSAVYLCASSPEPGASRELFFGEGSRLTVL.

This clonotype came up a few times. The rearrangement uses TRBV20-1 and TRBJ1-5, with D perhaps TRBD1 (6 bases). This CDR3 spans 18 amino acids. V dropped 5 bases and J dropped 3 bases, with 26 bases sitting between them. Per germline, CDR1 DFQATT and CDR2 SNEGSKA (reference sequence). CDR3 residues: CSAARTERSGGNNQPQHF. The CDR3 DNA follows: TGCAGTGCTGCCCGGACAGAACGATCCGGGGGTAACAATCAGCCCCAGCATTTT.

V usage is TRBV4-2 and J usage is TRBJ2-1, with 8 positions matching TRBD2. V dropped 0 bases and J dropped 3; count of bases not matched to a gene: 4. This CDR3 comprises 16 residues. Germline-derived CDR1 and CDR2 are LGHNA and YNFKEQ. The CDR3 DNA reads TGTGCCAGCAGCCAAGATAGTAGCGGGGTCTACAATGAGCAGTTCTTC. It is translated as CASSQDSSGVYNEQFF.

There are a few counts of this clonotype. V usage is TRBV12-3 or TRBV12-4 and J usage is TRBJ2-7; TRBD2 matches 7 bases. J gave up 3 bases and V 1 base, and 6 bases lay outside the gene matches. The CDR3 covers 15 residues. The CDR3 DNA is TGTGCCAGCAGTTTAGAGAGTAGCGGGCGCTACGAGCAGTACTTC. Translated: CASSLESSGRYEQYF.

This chain's CDR3 is CASSDRQVSYEQYF. CDR3 DNA: TGTGCCAGCAGCGATCGACAGGTCTCCTACGAGCAGTACTTC. The chain recombines TRBV7-9 with TRBJ2-7, with D maybe TRBD1 (6 bases). V dropped 5 bases and J dropped 0 bases, with 11 bases sitting between them. Germline assignment: CDR1 SEHNR and CDR2 FQNEAQ (reference sequence). This CDR3 spans 14 amino acids. The entire variable domain, with the rest obtained from reference TRBV7-9 and TRBJ2-7, is as follows: DTGVSQNPRHKITKRGQNVTFRCDPISEHNRLYWYRQTLGQGPEFLTYFQNEAQLEKSRLLSDRFSAERPKGSFSTLEIQRTEQGDSAMYLCASSDRQVSYEQYFGPGTRLTVT.

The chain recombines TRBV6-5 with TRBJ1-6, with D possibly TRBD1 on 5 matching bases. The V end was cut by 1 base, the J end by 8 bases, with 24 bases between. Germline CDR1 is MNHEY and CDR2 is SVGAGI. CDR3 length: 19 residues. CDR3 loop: CASSYFSFSGGSYDSPLHF. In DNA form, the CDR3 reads TGTGCCAGCAGTTACTTTTCTTTCTCTGGGGGAAGTTATGATTCACCCCTCCACTTT.

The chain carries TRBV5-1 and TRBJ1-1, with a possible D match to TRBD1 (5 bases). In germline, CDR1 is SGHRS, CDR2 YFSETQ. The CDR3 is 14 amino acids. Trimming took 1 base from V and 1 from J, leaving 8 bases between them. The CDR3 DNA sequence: TGCGCCAGCAGCTTGCAGGGAAAGAACACTGAAGCTTTCTTT. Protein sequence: CASSLQGKNTEAFF.

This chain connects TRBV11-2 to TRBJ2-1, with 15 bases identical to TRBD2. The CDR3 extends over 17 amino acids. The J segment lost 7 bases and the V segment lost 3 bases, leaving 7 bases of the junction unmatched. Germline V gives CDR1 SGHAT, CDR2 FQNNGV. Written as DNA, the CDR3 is TGTGCCAGCAGCTTTTGGACTAGCGGGGGGGCAAGGAATGAGCAGTTCTTC. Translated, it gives CASSFWTSGGARNEQFF.

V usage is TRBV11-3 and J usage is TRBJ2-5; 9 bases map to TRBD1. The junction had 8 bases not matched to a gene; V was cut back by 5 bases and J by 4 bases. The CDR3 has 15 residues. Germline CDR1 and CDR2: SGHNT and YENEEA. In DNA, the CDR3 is TGTGCCAGCAGCCCCGAACAGGGGGCGTTAGAGACCCAGTACTTC. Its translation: CASSPEQGALETQYF. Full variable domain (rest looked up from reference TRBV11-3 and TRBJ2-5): EAGVVQSPRYKIIEKKQPVAFWCNPISGHNTLYWYLQNLGQGPELLIRYENEEAVDDSQLPKDRFSAERLKGVDSTLKIQPAELGDSAVYLCASSPEQGALETQYFGPGTRLLVL.